The present T cell receptor beta chain was sequenced within a study of blood T cell repertoires in COVID-19. About the research overall: Samples representing acute and convalescent COVID-19 were sourced from the United States, Italy and Spain. T cells, B-cell-depleted T cells, or PBMCs provided the cDNA or gDNA that served as material.

The CDR3 is 12 amino acids. The V and J ends lost 0 bases and 12 bases respectively, with 12 bases between them. Germline-derived CDR1 and CDR2 are SGHDN and FVKESK. As handled by the study authors: Estimates of nucleated cell counts were drawn from the amplification of reference gene primers. Assay: immunoSEQ multiplex PCR; the TCRdb copy retains only in-frame clones and omits some. V and J calls and clone size are copied from that table; D and trimming were computed from the DNA. Here the sample spans around 65,000 clones, approximately 80% being singletons. The rearrangement links TRBV14 to TRBJ2-7; no definite D call. The receptor was isolated from a man older than 75 with active COVID-19. The specimen sequenced was peripheral blood. CDR3 protein: CASSQDRRIAYF. Here the CDR3 DNA reads TGTGCCAGCAGCCAAGATAGAAGAATTGCGTACTTC.